This T cell receptor (beta chain) stems from a study of T cell responses to AZD1222 COVID-19 vaccine. Clones were read by immunoSEQ multiplex PCR, and TCRdb kept only the in-frame ones, dropping some. This sample carries some 120,000 clones, approximately 85% of them seen once, and the ten largest clones take roughly 3.9%. As for this clone: Antigen specificity is unknown.

V lost 0 bases, J lost 5 bases, and 3 bases stayed unmatched. The germline V gene has CDR1 SGHRS and CDR2 YFSETQ. CDR3 length: 14 amino acids. Findings of the study overall: Close to half of all spike-specific TCRs reportedly target regions of the variants that are unmutated. The breadth and depth of Spike-specific TCRs increased once two AZD1222 doses had been given. Repertoires were obtained solely post-peak T cell response.

The sequence was obtained from an adult in good health. This sequence joins TRBV5-1 and TRBJ2-7; 9 bases line up with TRBD1. The starting material was peripheral blood, obtained on day 0 of MenACWY control vaccination. CDR3 amino acids: CASSLEDRGDEQYF. The DNA for the CDR3 is TGCGCCAGCAGCTTGGAGGACAGGGGTGACGAGCAGTACTTC.